This T cell receptor beta chain was sequenced during a study of beta chain features in type 1 diabetes. The isolated RNA, all of it, was reverse transcribed, so expressed TCRB transcripts were what got sequenced. The method was immunoSEQ multiplex PCR; TCRdb's version includes in-frame clones alone and lacks a portion of them. The table has some 700,000 clones, around 15% seen once. Trimming shortened V by 1 base and J by 3 bases, and 10 bases separated the two germline ends. The CDR3 has 13 residues. Germline V lookup: CDR1 GTSNPN, CDR2 SVGIG (reference sequence). This clone has a handful of counts. Its antigen is as yet unknown. Overall study results and limits: In patients and controls equally, PCR might favor templates that are shorter. Type 1 diabetes patients had moderately but significantly shorter TCRB CDR3s in all four CD4+ subsets. Insertions were fewer and deletions more numerous at VDJ junctions in type 1 diabetes patients.

The sequence was collected from a young man with type 1 diabetes. Sequencing was done on a sample of naive CD4+ T cells from blood. V and J are TRBV30 and TRBJ2-7, with no clear D. CDR3 DNA sequence: TGTGCCTGGAGTGGGCCTAAATACTACGAGCAGTACTTC. Amino acid sequence: CAWSGPKYYEQYF.